This T cell receptor (beta chain) comes out of a study of OX40 agonist ivuxolimab in advanced cancers. Study at large: The dose-escalation cohort had hepatocellular carcinoma, melanoma, renal cell or head and neck cancer. Prior therapy, whether anti-PD-1, anti-PD-L1 or anti-CTLA-4, was allowed, and roughly 40% had some.

In the case of this clone: What it binds is not known.

Measured with immunoSEQ multiplex PCR; TCRdb has only the in-frame clones, and not every one. Among tens of thousands of clones listed, about 93% were seen once. General study points: Clonal expansion from baseline to week 6 occurred in both CD4+ and CD8+ T cells.

The CDR3 consists of 14 residues. The germline V and J ends were trimmed by 0 bases and 2 bases, with 6 bases remaining between them. Germline V gene sequence: CDR1 SGHRS, CDR2 YFSETQ. The V gene is TRBV5-1, the J gene TRBJ2-1, with D possibly TRBD2 on 6 matching bases. The TCR comes from an adult with an advanced solid tumor such as melanoma, head and neck, liver or kidney cancer. Specimen: CD4+ or CD8+ T cells sorted from blood, collected in a trial of the OX40 agonist ivuxolimab. CDR3 sequence reads: CASSLGLAYNEQFF. The CDR3, as DNA: TGCGCCAGCAGCTTGGGACTAGCCTACAATGAGCAGTTCTTC. Full variable domain (outside the CDR3, taken from reference TRBV5-1 and TRBJ2-1): KAGVTQTPRYLIKTRGQQVTLSCSPISGHRSVSWYQQTPGQGLQFLFEYFSETQRNKGNFPGRFSGRQFSNSRSEMNVSTLELGDSALYLCASSLGLAYNEQFFGPGTRLTVL.